This T cell receptor beta chain came from a study of Ad26.COV2.S vaccination and SARS-CoV-2 variants. Study overall: Once or twice, 56 days apart, Ad26.COV2.S was delivered intramuscularly.

Some clones are missing from TCRdb's copy, which holds only in-frame ones; the method was immunoSEQ multiplex PCR. This sample carries 350,000 to 400,000 clones, 70% to 90% of them seen once, and the ten largest clones take around 1.9%. The germline CDR1 and CDR2 sequences are SGHVS and FQNEAQ. V lost 5 bases, J lost 0 bases, and 5 bases stayed unmatched. The CDR3 spans 15 residues. Remarks on this clone: The antigen remains undetermined.

Treatment of the sample: approximately 18 received Ad26.COV2.S at low or high dose, single or two shots; roughly five received placebo; per-sample allocation not given. Specimen acquisition occurred on day 63 following the initial vaccine or placebo injection. Regarding the study as a whole: Post-vaccination spike-specific CD8+ and CD4+ T cell responses reportedly had substantial breadth. Measurements of TCR breadth and depth may have given underestimates of the total T cell responses. Placebo recipients had lower spike-specific TCR breadth than vaccine recipients.

The source material was peripheral blood, sampled in a trial of Ad26.COV2.S vaccine versus placebo. The clonotype was recovered from a person between 18 and 59 years old who received the Ad26.COV2.S COVID-19 vaccine or a placebo. The V gene is TRBV7-8, the J gene TRBJ1-1; TRBD1 aligns across 8 bases. The CDR3 sequence is CASSPRTGMNTEAFF. CDR3 bases: TGTGCCAGCAGCCCCCGGACAGGGATGAACACTGAAGCTTTCTTT.